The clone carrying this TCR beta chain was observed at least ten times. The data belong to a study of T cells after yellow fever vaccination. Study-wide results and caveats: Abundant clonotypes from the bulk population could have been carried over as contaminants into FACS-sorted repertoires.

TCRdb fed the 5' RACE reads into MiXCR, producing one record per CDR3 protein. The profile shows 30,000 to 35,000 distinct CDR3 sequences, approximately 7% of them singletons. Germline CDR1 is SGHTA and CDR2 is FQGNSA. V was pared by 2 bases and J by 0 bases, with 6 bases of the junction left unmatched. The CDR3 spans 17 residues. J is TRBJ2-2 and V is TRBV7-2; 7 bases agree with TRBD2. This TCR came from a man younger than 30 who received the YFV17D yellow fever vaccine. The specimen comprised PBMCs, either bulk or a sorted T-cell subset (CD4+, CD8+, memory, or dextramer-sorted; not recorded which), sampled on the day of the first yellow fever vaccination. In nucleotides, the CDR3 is TGTGCCAGCAGCTTATGGGCGGGGGTTCCGAACACCGGGGAGCTGTTTTTT. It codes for CASSLWAGVPNTGELFF.